The sequence of this TCR beta chain was determined in a study of neurological immune-mediated disorders. Study results and caveats: None of the CDR3 amino acid sequences of expanded clones were shared across subjects, and this suggested private repertoires in all groups. Multiple sclerosis patients had less TCR clonal expansion than even healthy controls, unlike HTLV-1-associated myelopathy.

Notes on this clonotype: No antigen is known for it.

CDR3 size: 13 residues. Trimming took 6 bases from V and 1 from J, leaving 9 bases between them. Unsorted libraries were derived from 2 million PBMCs stored at -80 C. Synthesis of cDNA was accomplished via 5'RACE employing 10-nucleotide random UMIs. TCRdb ran MiXCR on the 5' RACE reads and lists one entry per CDR3 protein. The profile covers approximately 87,000 distinct CDR3 sequences, with over 12% appearing a single time and nearly 7% taken by the ten largest. Sequences were obtained from PBMCs. This sequence originates from a woman aged 45-65 years in good health. The chain joins TRBV12-3 or TRBV12-4 to TRBJ1-1; no clear D. The CDR3 region has the DNA TGTGCCAGCAGATTTCAAGGGAACACTGAAGCTTTCTTT. This encodes CASRFQGNTEAFF.